Below, 15 T cell receptor beta chains from the same sample are listed, as sequenced in a study of shared clonotypes between healthy human individuals. Here immunoSEQ multiplex PCR was the method, and the copy in TCRdb shows in-frame clones only, minus some. The sample consists of under 1,900,000 clones, 98% of them appearing once. Sequenced: naive CD4+ T cells sorted from blood. Subset here: CD45RA+ positively selected. These TCRs come from a man aged 25-45 years in good health.

V usage is TRBV10-3 and J usage is TRBJ1-4; perhaps TRBD1 as D (6 bases). The V gene's germline CDR1 is ENHRY and CDR2 SYGVKD. The CDR3 contains 13 residues. The V and J ends lost 11 bases and 3 bases respectively, with 13 bases between them. CDR3 in amino acids: CAARDTSNEKLFF. CDR3 coding DNA: TGTGCCGCTAGGGACACTTCTAATGAAAAACTGTTTTTT.

V usage is TRBV5-4 and J usage is TRBJ2-7; TRBD2 aligns across 8 bases. Trimming took 4 bases from V and 2 from J; bases not matched to a gene: 11. CDR3 length equals 16 residues. The V gene's germline CDR1 is SGHNT and CDR2 YYREEE (reference sequence). CDR3 sequence: CASSLPSGRLPYEQYF. CDR3 nucleotide sequence: TGTGCCAGCAGCCTGCCCAGCGGGAGACTGCCCTACGAGCAGTACTTC.

About this clone: Other DNA sequences of this sample code for an identical CDR3. The genes are TRBV6-5 and TRBJ1-2; TRBD1 is a possible D gene (5 bases). The V and J ends lost 2 bases and 8 bases respectively, with 6 bases between them. Germline lookup yields CDR1 MNHEY and CDR2 SVGAGI. CDR3 size: 11 residues. CDR3 bases: TGTGCCAGCAGTTACGGGGGAGGCTACACCTTC. Protein: CASSYGGGYTF.

The chain carries TRBV5-4 and TRBJ2-1; 8 nucleotides line up with TRBD2. V shed 0 bases and J 6 bases; nucleotides not matched to a gene: 2. Germline CDR1 SGHNT, CDR2 YYREEE (reference sequence). This CDR3 has 14 amino acids. The CDR3 here is CASSLAGGGNEQFF. CDR3 DNA: TGTGCCAGCAGCTTGGCCGGGGGGGGCAATGAGCAGTTCTTC.

J is TRBJ1-5 and V is TRBV6-1, with 10 bases identical to TRBD1. Unmatched junction bases numbered 9, after V lost 1 base and J lost 9 bases. CDR1 is MNHNS and CDR2 is SASEGT in the germline V gene. The CDR3 is 16 amino acids. CDR3 sequence reads: CASSEGTGGAIMPQHF. The CDR3 bases are TGTGCCAGCAGTGAAGGGACAGGGGGTGCGATCATGCCCCAGCATTTT.

This chain connects TRBV20-1 to TRBJ1-2; D unresolved. Germline V gene lookup returns CDR1 DFQATT and CDR2 SNEGSKA (reference sequence). Trimming removed 5 bases from V and 6 bases from J, with 7 bases in between. The CDR3 runs to 10 residues. The chain's CDR3 is CSAQQNGYTF. Here the CDR3 DNA reads TGCAGTGCTCAACAAAATGGCTACACCTTC.

Comments on this clone: This same CDR3 is encoded by further DNA sequences in the sample. This chain uses TRBV18 with TRBJ1-1; 11 nucleotides align to TRBD1. Trimming removed 3 bases from V and 5 bases from J; junction bases left unmatched: 2. The CDR3 sequence is 14 residues long. CDR1 and CDR2 (germline): KGHSH, LQKENI. Here the CDR3 reads CASSPGTGGTEAFF. The CDR3 DNA reads TGTGCCAGCTCACCCGGGACAGGGGGAACTGAAGCTTTCTTT.

The chain carries TRBV10-3 and TRBJ2-2; the D gene is possibly TRBD2 (5 bases). This CDR3 contains 16 residues. Germline values: CDR1 ENHRY, CDR2 SYGVKD. Trimming removed 3 bases from V and 4 bases from J, with 15 bases in between. The CDR3 bases are TGTGCCATCAGTGATCGGGATAATGCGGGCACCGGGGAGCTGTTTTTT. Its translation is CAISDRDNAGTGELFF.

The V and J genes are TRBV7-2 and TRBJ2-7; D remains ambiguous. Per germline, CDR1 SGHTA and CDR2 FQGNSA. V shed 1 base and J shed 1 base, with 8 bases lying between them. This CDR3 has 14 residues. CDR3 residues: CASSLVRHSYEQYF. The CDR3 DNA follows: TGTGCCAGCAGCTTAGTACGACATTCCTACGAGCAGTACTTC.

This rearrangement joins TRBV4-1 to TRBJ2-3; 9 bases line up with TRBD2. Germline values: CDR1 MGHRA, CDR2 YSYEKL. The CDR3 loop spans 17 amino acids. J was trimmed by 1 base and V by 1 base; bases with no gene match: 6. The CDR3 DNA follows: TGCGCCAGCAGCCAAGTCGGGACTAGCCGAGGCACAGATACGCAGTATTTT. As protein: CASSQVGTSRGTDTQYF.

This chain links TRBV29-1 with TRBJ2-2, with 7 bases aligning to TRBD2. This CDR3 contains 14 residues. V shed 1 base, J shed 7 bases, and the junction held 6 bases outside the gene matches. The germline V gene has CDR1 SQVTM and CDR2 ANQGSEA. The DNA for the CDR3 is TGCAGCGTTGAAGGGGGAGGGGTTATCGGGGAGCTGTTTTTT. It yields the protein CSVEGGGVIGELFF.

J is TRBJ2-1 and V is TRBV10-3, with 10 nucleotides matching TRBD2. Looked up from germline, CDR1 is ENHRY and CDR2 is SYGVKD. CDR3 length: 19 residues. The V and J ends lost 4 bases and 2 bases, in that order; junction bases with no gene match: 14. As DNA, the CDR3 is TGTGCCATCAGTGGGTCCCACCAGGGACTAGCGATTGCCTACAATGAGCAGTTCTTC. Amino acids: CAISGSHQGLAIAYNEQFF.

The chain has TRBV13 and TRBJ2-5; D call uncertain. Germline CDR1 is PRHDT and CDR2 is FYEKMQ (reference sequence). V was clipped by 2 bases and J by 2 bases, with 12 bases between them. The CDR3 contains 15 residues. CDR3 bases: TGTGCCAGCAGCTTACTGTCGCGGCAGCAAGAGACCCAGTACTTC. Its translation: CASSLLSRQQETQYF.

To note about this clone: This specimen includes other DNA sequences encoding the same CDR3. The chain employs TRBV5-1 and TRBJ2-1; 7 nucleotides align to TRBD1. The germline V gene encodes CDR1 SGHRS and CDR2 YFSETQ. The CDR3 sequence is 15 residues long. Unmatched junction bases numbered 4, after V lost 0 bases and J lost 4 bases. CDR3 DNA: TGCGCCAGCAGCTTGGGAGACAGGGAGTACAATGAGCAGTTCTTC. It is translated as CASSLGDREYNEQFF.

As to this clone: Other DNA sequences from this sample encode an identical CDR3 as well. The chain uses TRBV11-3 and TRBJ2-7; 7 nucleotides match TRBD1. Germline V gene lookup returns CDR1 SGHNT and CDR2 YENEEA. This CDR3 has 14 amino acids. V was pared by 3 bases and J by 2 bases, with 4 bases of the junction left unmatched. The CDR3 sequence is CASSFRDRPYEQYF. The CDR3 DNA follows: TGTGCCAGCAGCTTTAGGGACAGACCCTACGAGCAGTACTTC.